This T cell receptor (beta chain) stems from a study of T cells in Graves' hyperthyroidism and ophthalmopathy. Study-level points and caveats: Prediction of ophthalmopathy progression came a median around 6 months pre-onset. Stable hyperthyroidism was separated from ophthalmopathy by a model based on 13 V-J features.

This clonotype was seen only a few times. Its antigen remains unidentified. Exclusion of a patient resulted from uncontrolled infection, other autoimmune disease, pregnancy or lactation. Diagnosis rested on symptoms, serum thyroxine and TRAb, thyroid ultrasound, and orbital computed tomography. This CDR3 has 13 amino acids. Trimming removed 3 bases from V and 7 bases from J, with 12 bases in between. Germline V gives CDR1 KGHSH, CDR2 LQKENI. Researchers took RNA transcripts and amplified the TCR beta CDR3 regions from them. First-round RT-PCR targeting the TCR CDR3 was performed with the HTBI primer set. TCRdb processed the multiplex PCR reads anew with MiXCR; each CDR3 protein has one entry. The sample carries 550,000 to 600,000 distinct CDR3 sequences, around 45% recorded once.

Input material: peripheral blood or thyroid tissue (not recorded which). The chain carries TRBV18 and TRBJ2-5, with a weak D call TRBD1 (6 bases). This clonotype was obtained from an adult woman with Graves' disease, either hyperthyroidism or ophthalmopathy (not recorded which). CDR3 DNA sequence: TGTGCCAGCTCACCGGGACACCTCGGGACCCAGTACTTC. This encodes CASSPGHLGTQYF. The full variable domain, rest sourced from reference TRBV18 and TRBJ2-5, is NAGVMQNPRHLVRRRGQEARLRCSPMKGHSHVYWYRQLPEEGLKFMVYLQKENIIDESGMPKERFSAEFPKEGPSILRIQQVVRGDSAAYFCASSPGHLGTQYFGPGTRLLVL.